Listed here are 8 T cell receptor beta chains from one sample, sequenced in a study of blood T cells in healthy people across ages (dated by TCRdb to between 2014 and 2017). The library was produced with 5' RACE. Sequencer: Illumina HiSeq 2500. A second PCR of roughly 6 to 11 cycles was run with a J-beta primer mix and a sample-barcoded 5' primer. TCRdb redid the processing of the public reads, applying fastp at Q25 and MiXCR, and retained in-frame beta chains. Each entry merges the rows of one CDR3 protein and shows their most common DNA and genes. Across this sample there are about 1.4 million distinct CDR3 sequences, with 59% seen only once. Over 6.5% of the sample lies in the top ten. Sequencing was performed on blood. Receptors originate from a man aged 18 to 30 in good health.

The rearrangement uses TRBV27 and TRBJ1-5; 7 bases match TRBD1. Trimming took 6 bases from V and 7 from J; bases not matched to a gene: 9. The CDR3 extends over 14 amino acids. Germline V lookup: CDR1 MNHEY, CDR2 SMNVEV (reference sequence). CDR3 bases: TGTGCCAGCAGCCCAGGGGGGCCCGAGCAGCCCCAGCATTTT. Protein: CASSPGGPEQPQHF.

This sequence joins TRBV7-9 and TRBJ1-2; D is unclear. The length of the CDR3 is 12 residues. The germline V gene encodes CDR1 SEHNR and CDR2 FQNEAQ (reference sequence). V was pared by 2 bases and J by 8 bases, with 9 bases between. CDR3 sequence reads: CASSLLGRGYTF. The CDR3 DNA reads as TGTGCCAGCAGCTTACTGGGCCGGGGCTACACCTTC.

The chain carries TRBV6-2 or TRBV6-3 and TRBJ1-2; TRBD1 might be the D (5 bases). V was pared by 9 bases and J by 6 bases, with 14 bases between. The CDR3 sequence is 12 residues long. Germline V gene sequence: CDR1 MNHEY, CDR2 SVGEGT. The CDR3 nucleotides read TGTGCCAGACGCTTGAGGGACGATGGCTACACCTTC. Translation: CARRLRDDGYTF.

The V gene is TRBV9, the J gene TRBJ2-3; D is ambiguous. CDR3 length equals 12 residues. Germline-derived CDR1 and CDR2 are SGDLS and YYNGEE. The V gene lost 0 bases and the J gene lost 5 bases, with 4 bases spanning the gap. CDR3 sequence: CASSVVLDTQYF. The CDR3 DNA reads TGTGCCAGCAGCGTAGTATTAGATACGCAGTATTTT.

The rearrangement joins TRBV20-1 to TRBJ2-7; 12 nucleotides match TRBD2. J lost 4 bases, V lost 2 bases, and 6 bases had no gene match. Germline assignment: CDR1 DFQATT and CDR2 SNEGSKA (reference sequence). CDR3 length: 15 amino acids. The CDR3 spells CSARSLAGGSYEQYF. The CDR3 DNA reads as TGCAGTGCTAGATCCCTAGCGGGAGGGTCTTACGAGCAGTACTTC.

In this sample, this clonotype turned up a few times. The chain carries TRBV12-3 or TRBV12-4 and TRBJ2-4; D is possibly TRBD2 (5 bases). CDR3 size: 14 residues. V lost 3 bases to trimming and J lost 2 bases, with 8 bases between them. The CDR3 here is CASSFADSKNIQYF. In DNA, the CDR3 is TGTGCCAGCAGTTTTGCGGACTCCAAAAACATTCAGTACTTC.

Only a few counts were recorded for this clonotype. This sequence joins TRBV29-1 and TRBJ1-1; maybe TRBD1 (5 bases). Germline assignment: CDR1 SQVTM and CDR2 ANQGSEA. Trimming removed 6 bases from V and 0 bases from J, with 14 bases in between. This CDR3 is built from 14 residues. The DNA of the CDR3 is TGCAGCGTCCAGATTGGGGGAGTGAACACTGAAGCTTTCTTT. Amino acids: CSVQIGGVNTEAFF.

This chain joins TRBV12-3 or TRBV12-4 and TRBJ2-1; 9 nucleotides match TRBD2. The CDR3 is 16 amino acids. J lost 3 bases, V lost 1 base, and 4 bases had no gene match. The CDR3 loop is CASSLEYSGGYNEQFF. The CDR3 DNA reads as TGTGCCAGCAGTTTAGAATATAGCGGGGGCTACAATGAGCAGTTCTTC.